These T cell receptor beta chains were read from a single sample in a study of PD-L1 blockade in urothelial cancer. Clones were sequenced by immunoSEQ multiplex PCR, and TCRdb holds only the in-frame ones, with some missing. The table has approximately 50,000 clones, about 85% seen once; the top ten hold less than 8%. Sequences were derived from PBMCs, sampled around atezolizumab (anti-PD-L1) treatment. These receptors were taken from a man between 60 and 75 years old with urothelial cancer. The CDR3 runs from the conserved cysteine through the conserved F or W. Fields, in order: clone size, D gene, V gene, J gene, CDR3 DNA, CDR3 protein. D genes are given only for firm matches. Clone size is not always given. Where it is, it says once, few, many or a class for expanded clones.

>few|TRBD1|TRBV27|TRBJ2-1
TGTGCCAGCAGTCTGGCGACAGGGACCTACAATGAGCAGTTCTTC
CASSLATGTYNEQFF
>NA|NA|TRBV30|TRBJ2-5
TGTGCCTGGAGTTTCCTAAATCAAGAGACCCAGTACTTC
CAWSFLNQETQYF
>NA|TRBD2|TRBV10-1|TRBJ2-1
TGCGCCAGCTCTCTAGCGGGGACAAATGAGCAGTTCTTC
CASSLAGTNEQFF
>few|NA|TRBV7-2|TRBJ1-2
TGTGCCAGCAGCCCCGACACAGGGAACTATGGCTACACCTTC
CASSPDTGNYGYTF
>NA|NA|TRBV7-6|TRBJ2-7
TGTGCCAGCAGCTTAGACCCGGGATTGAGCTCCTACGAGCAGTACTTC
CASSLDPGLSSYEQYF
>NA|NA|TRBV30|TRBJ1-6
TGTGCCTCCTGGACAAGCAATTCACCCCTCCACTTT
CASWTSNSPLHF
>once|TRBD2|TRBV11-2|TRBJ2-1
TGTGCCAGCAGCTCAACGGGGGGAAGCTCCTACAATGAGCAGTTCTTC
CASSSTGGSSYNEQFF
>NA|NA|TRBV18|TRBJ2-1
TGTGCCAGCTCACCCGTAGCAGGGCGTGATGTTGAGCAGTTCTTC
CASSPVAGRDVEQFF
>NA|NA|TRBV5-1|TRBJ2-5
TGCGCCAGCAGCAACGGACAGAAAGAGACCCAGTACTTC
CASSNGQKETQYF
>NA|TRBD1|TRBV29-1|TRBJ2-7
TGCAGCGTAAGGACAGGTCGGTACGAGCAGTACTTC
CSVRTGRYEQYF
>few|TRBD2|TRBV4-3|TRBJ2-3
TGCGCCAGCAAGCGGGGGGATGACACAGATACGCAGTATTTT
CASKRGDDTDTQYF
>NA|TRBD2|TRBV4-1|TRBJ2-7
TGCGCCAGCAGCCAAGACCCGAGGAGCGGGGCTTCCTACGAGCAGTACTTC
CASSQDPRSGASYEQYF
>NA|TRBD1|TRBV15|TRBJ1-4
TGTGCCACCAGCAGAGATAACAGGGGGCTTGAAAAACTGTTTTTT
CATSRDNRGLEKLFF
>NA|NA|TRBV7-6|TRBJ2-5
TGTGCCAGCAGCTCCTCTATAAACCCGGGGGAGACCCAGTACTTC
CASSSSINPGETQYF
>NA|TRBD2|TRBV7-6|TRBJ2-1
TGTGCCAGCAGCCTATCCGGGACTAGCGGGGGTTACAATGAGCAGTTCTTC
CASSLSGTSGGYNEQFF